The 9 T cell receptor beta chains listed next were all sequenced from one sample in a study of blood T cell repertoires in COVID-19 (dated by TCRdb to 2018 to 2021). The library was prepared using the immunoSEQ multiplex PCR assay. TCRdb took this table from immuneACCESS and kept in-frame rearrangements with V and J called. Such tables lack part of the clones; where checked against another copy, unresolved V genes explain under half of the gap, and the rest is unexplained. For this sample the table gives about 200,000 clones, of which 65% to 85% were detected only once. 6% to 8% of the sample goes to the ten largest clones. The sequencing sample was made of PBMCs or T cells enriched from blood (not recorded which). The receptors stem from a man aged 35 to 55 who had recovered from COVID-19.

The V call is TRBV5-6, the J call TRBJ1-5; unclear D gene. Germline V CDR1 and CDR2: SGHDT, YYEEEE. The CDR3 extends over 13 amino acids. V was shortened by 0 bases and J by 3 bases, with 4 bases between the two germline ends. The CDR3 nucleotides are TGTGCCAGCAGCTTGGGACTCAATCAGCCCCAGCATTTT. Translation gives CASSLGLNQPQHF.

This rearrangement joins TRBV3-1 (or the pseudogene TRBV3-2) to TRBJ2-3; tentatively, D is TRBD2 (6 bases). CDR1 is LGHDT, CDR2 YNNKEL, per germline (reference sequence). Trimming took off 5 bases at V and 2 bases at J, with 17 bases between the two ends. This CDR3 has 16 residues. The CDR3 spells CASSAIGGANTDTQYF. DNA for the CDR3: TGTGCCAGCAGCGCTATTGGCGGGGCGAACACAGATACGCAGTATTTT.

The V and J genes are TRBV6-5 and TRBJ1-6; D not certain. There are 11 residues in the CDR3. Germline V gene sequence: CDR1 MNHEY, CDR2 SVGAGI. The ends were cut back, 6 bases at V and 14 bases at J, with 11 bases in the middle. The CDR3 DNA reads TGTGCCAGCAGCGCCTCCTATACCCTCCACTTT. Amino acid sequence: CASSASYTLHF.

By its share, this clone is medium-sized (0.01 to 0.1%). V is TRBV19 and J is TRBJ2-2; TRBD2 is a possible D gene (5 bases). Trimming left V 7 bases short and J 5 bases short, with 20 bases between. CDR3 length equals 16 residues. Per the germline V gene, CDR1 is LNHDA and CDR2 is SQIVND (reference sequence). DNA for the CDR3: TGTGCCAGTACCCTGGCCTGGGAGACGGGAACCGGGGAGCTGTTTTTT. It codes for CASTLAWETGTGELFF.

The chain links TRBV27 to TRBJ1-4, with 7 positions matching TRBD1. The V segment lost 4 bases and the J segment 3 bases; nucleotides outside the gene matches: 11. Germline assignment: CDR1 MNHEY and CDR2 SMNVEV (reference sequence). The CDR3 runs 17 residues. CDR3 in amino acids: CASSSDSYRGSNEKLFF. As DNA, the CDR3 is TGTGCCAGCAGTTCCGACTCCTACAGGGGTTCTAATGAAAAACTGTTTTTT. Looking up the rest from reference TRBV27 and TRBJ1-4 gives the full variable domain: EAQVTQNPRYLITVTGKKLTVTCSQNMNHEYMSWYRQDPGLGLRQIYYSMNVEVTDKGDVPEGYKVSRKEKRNFPLILESPSPNQTSLYFCASSSDSYRGSNEKLFFGSGTQLSVL.

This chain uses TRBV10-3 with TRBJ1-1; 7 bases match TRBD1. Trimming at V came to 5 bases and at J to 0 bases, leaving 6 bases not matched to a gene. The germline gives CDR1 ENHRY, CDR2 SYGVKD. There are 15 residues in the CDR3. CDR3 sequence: CAISPRTGLNTEAFF. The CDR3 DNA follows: TGTGCCATCAGTCCCAGGACAGGATTGAACACTGAAGCTTTCTTT.

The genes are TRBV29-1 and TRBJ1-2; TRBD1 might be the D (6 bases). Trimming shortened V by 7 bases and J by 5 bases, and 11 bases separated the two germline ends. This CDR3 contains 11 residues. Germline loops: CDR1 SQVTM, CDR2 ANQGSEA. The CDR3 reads CSAIGGYGYTF. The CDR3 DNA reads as TGCAGCGCAATAGGGGGTTATGGCTACACCTTC. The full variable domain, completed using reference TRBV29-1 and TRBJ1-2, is SAVISQKPSRDICQRGTSLTIQCQVDSQVTMMFWYRQQPGQSLTLIATANQGSEATYESGFVIDKFPISRPNLTFSTLTVSNMSPEDSSIYLCSAIGGYGYTFGSGTRLTVV.

The CDR3 here is CASSRLGEKLFF. CDR3 DNA sequence: TGTGCCAGCTCCCGCCTAGGTGAAAAACTGTTTTTT. The V call is TRBV18, the J call TRBJ1-4, with D unresolved. This CDR3 is 12 amino acids long. Trimming left V 6 bases short and J 7 bases short, with 9 bases between. Germline CDR1 and CDR2: KGHSH and LQKENI.

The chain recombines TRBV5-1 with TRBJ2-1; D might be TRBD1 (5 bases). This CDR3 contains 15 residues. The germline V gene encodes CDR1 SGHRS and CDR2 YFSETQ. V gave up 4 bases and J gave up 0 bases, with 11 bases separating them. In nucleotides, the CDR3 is TGCGCCAGCAGCCTCAGGGATGGCTCCTACAATGAGCAGTTCTTC. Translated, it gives CASSLRDGSYNEQFF.